The 2 T cell receptor beta chains presented below share a single source sample, sequenced in a study of monozygotic twins with inflammatory bowel disease. Each CDR3 protein gets one entry in TCRdb, which reprocessed the 5' RACE reads and gives no DNA. The record lists about 420,000 distinct CDR3 sequences, of which the ten most abundant hold 2% to 3%. The sample was blood. These receptors came from a human donor with ulcerative colitis or Crohn's disease, or a healthy co-twin of an affected twin (not recorded which).

This chain links TRBV4-3 with TRBJ2-7; there is no DNA to check the TCRdb D call of TRBD1. The CDR3 has 16 residues. Germline V gene lookup returns CDR1 LGHNA and CDR2 YSLEER. The CDR3 protein is CASSQGTYHGAHEQYF.

This chain connects TRBV5-1 to TRBJ2-2; absent DNA, TCRdb's TRBD1 call cannot be checked. This CDR3 contains 14 residues. Germline CDR1 is SGHRS and CDR2 is YFSETQ. This CDR3 is CASRTGADTGELFF.